Listed below are T cell receptor beta chains from one sample, sequenced in a study of beta chain features in type 1 diabetes. TCRdb's table, derived via immunoSEQ multiplex PCR, lists solely in-frame clones and lacks some. In the table there are 400,000 or so clones, roughly an eighth of which are singletons. Material for sequencing was naive CD4+ T cells from blood. These TCRs come from a woman between 18 and 29 years old with type 1 diabetes. Both conserved end residues are part of each CDR3. Each record gives: J gene, V gene, CDR3 protein.

j_call: TRBJ2-2; v_call: TRBV5-4; cdr3_aa: CASSLVSGELFF
j_call: TRBJ2-3; v_call: TRBV4-3; cdr3_aa: CASSQSGSVKDTQYF
j_call: TRBJ1-1; v_call: TRBV29-1; cdr3_aa: CSVEDRERAFF
j_call: TRBJ2-1; v_call: TRBV28; cdr3_aa: CASGDEQFF
j_call: TRBJ2-4; v_call: TRBV28; cdr3_aa: CAGSEGVGNIQYF
j_call: TRBJ1-5; v_call: TRBV7-9; cdr3_aa: CASSLVRGLSNQPQHF
j_call: TRBJ2-7; v_call: TRBV6-5; cdr3_aa: CASSYSGNKPYEQYF
j_call: TRBJ2-7; v_call: TRBV9; cdr3_aa: CASSVEAGGWYEQYF
j_call: TRBJ2-7; v_call: TRBV2; cdr3_aa: CASSEVGRDRVYEQYF
j_call: TRBJ1-5; v_call: TRBV7-2; cdr3_aa: CASSPLNQPQHF
j_call: TRBJ1-2; v_call: TRBV7-9; cdr3_aa: CASSPPTGISGYTF
j_call: TRBJ1-2; v_call: TRBV4-3; cdr3_aa: CASSQDWSYGYTF
j_call: TRBJ1-5; v_call: TRBV4-1; cdr3_aa: CASSQRDRGNNQPQHF